Listed here are 3 T cell receptor beta chains from one sample, sequenced in a study of cytomegalovirus exposure and HLA in healthy donors. The PCR made use of 60 Vbeta and 13 Jbeta primers. Measured with immunoSEQ multiplex PCR; TCRdb has only the in-frame clones, and not every one. The sample lists 35,000 to 45,000 clones, about four fifths occurring once. The material sequenced was PBMCs. The receptors here all came from a woman between 40 and 50 years old in good health and CMV-seronegative.

This clone appeared a few times. The V gene is TRBV19, the J gene TRBJ1-3; TRBD1 agrees at 9 bases. Germline loops: CDR1 LNHDA, CDR2 SQIVND (reference sequence). With V trimmed by 6 bases and J by 0 bases, 15 bases remained unmatched. There are 19 residues in the CDR3. This CDR3 reads CASRERTGVAASSGNTIYF. The CDR3 DNA is TGTGCCAGTAGAGAACGGACAGGGGTAGCCGCGAGCTCTGGAAACACCATATATTTT.

The chain is built from TRBV6-1 and TRBJ1-5; D not resolved. V shed 4 bases and J shed 7 bases, with 14 bases lying between them. Per the germline V gene, CDR1 is MNHNS and CDR2 is SASEGT. The CDR3 loop spans 14 amino acids. The CDR3 protein is CASSVTPFQQPQHF. Here the CDR3 DNA reads TGTGCCAGCAGTGTAACACCCTTCCAACAGCCCCAGCATTTT.

This clone was seen once. V usage is TRBV7-9 and J usage is TRBJ2-1; D ambiguous. V shed 3 bases and J shed 8 bases, with 8 bases lying between them. The CDR3 runs 12 residues. Germline values: CDR1 SEHNR, CDR2 FQNEAQ (reference sequence). CDR3 nucleotide sequence: TGTGCCAGCAGCTTTGACTGGCATGAGCAGTTCTTC. It translates to CASSFDWHEQFF. Supplemented by reference TRBV7-9 and TRBJ2-1, the full variable domain reads DTGVSQNPRHKITKRGQNVTFRCDPISEHNRLYWYRQTLGQGPEFLTYFQNEAQLEKSRLLSDRFSAERPKGSFSTLEIQRTEQGDSAMYLCASSFDWHEQFFGPGTRLTVL.